Listed here are 17 T cell receptor beta chains from one sample, sequenced in a study of blood T cells in healthy people across ages. Together with a sample-barcoded 5' primer, a J-beta primer mix was included in a second PCR lasting about 7 to 12 cycles. Each CDR3 protein is one row after TCRdb ran MiXCR on the 5' RACE reads. The sample shows around 970,000 distinct CDR3 sequences, roughly 47% of them seen only once. The source material was blood. Every receptor here comes from a woman aged 55 to 70 in good health.

This clonotype was counted a few times. V is TRBV12-3 or TRBV12-4 and J is TRBJ1-2, with TRBD1 matching over 8 bases. The J segment lost 8 bases and the V segment lost 4 bases, leaving 6 bases of the junction unmatched. The CDR3 contains 13 residues. The CDR3 DNA reads TGTGCCAGCAGTTCCTCGGACAGGGACGGCTACACCTTC. Its protein product is CASSSSDRDGYTF.

The genes are TRBV5-5 and TRBJ2-3, with D hard to call. Looked up from germline, CDR1 is SGHKS and CDR2 is YYEKEE (reference sequence). Trimming stripped 4 bases from V and 6 bases from J, with 18 bases between. The CDR3 length is 15 residues. In nucleotides, the CDR3 is TGTGCCAGCAGCCGACGAGAAAGGGCCCCCGATACGCAGTATTTT. Protein: CASSRRERAPDTQYF.

This chain connects TRBV29-1 to TRBJ2-7, with D uncertain. The CDR3 is 16 amino acids. With 4 bases removed from V and 1 base from J, the gap between germline ends came to 20 bases. Germline CDR1 and CDR2: SQVTM and ANQGSEA. This CDR3 reads CSVARQALHHSYEQYF. CDR3 bases: TGCAGCGTTGCAAGGCAGGCCCTCCATCATTCCTACGAGCAGTACTTC.

This clonotype appeared many times. The V and J genes are TRBV10-3 and TRBJ2-1; tentative D call: TRBD2 (6 bases). The CDR3 totals 14 residues. Germline V lookup: CDR1 ENHRY, CDR2 SYGVKD. V gave up 10 bases and J gave up 4 bases, with 17 bases separating them. The CDR3, as DNA: TGTGCCAGTAAGAGGGAGGATTCATACAATGAGCAGTTCTTC. The encoded protein is CASKREDSYNEQFF.

The chain uses TRBV28 and TRBJ1-5, with TRBD1 matching over 12 bases. This CDR3 has 17 residues. J gave up 4 bases and V 3 bases, and 7 bases lay outside the gene matches. The germline gives CDR1 MDHEN, CDR2 SYDVKM. The CDR3 here is CASSFIGTGGKNQPQHF. CDR3 DNA: TGTGCCAGCAGTTTCATAGGGACAGGGGGCAAGAATCAGCCCCAGCATTTT.

The chain carries TRBV12-3 or TRBV12-4 and TRBJ2-2; no firm D call. This CDR3 contains 11 residues. With 10 bases removed from V and 5 bases from J, the gap between germline ends came to 8 bases. Here the CDR3 DNA reads TGTGCCACCGCGAGGACCGGGGAGCTGTTTTTT. Translating gives CATARTGELFF.

V gene TRBV7-2 combines with J gene TRBJ2-3; the D gene is possibly TRBD2 (6 bases). The CDR3 has 16 residues. The ends were cut back, 5 bases at V and 1 base at J, with 16 bases in the middle. CDR1 SGHTA and CDR2 FQGNSA come from the germline V gene. The CDR3 region has the DNA TGTGCCAGCAGCCTGGGTGGAGGAGGGGGCACAGATACGCAGTATTTT. Protein: CASSLGGGGGTDTQYF.

The V and J genes are TRBV18 and TRBJ2-7, with D tentatively TRBD1 (6 bases). This CDR3 has 15 residues. CDR1 and CDR2 (germline): KGHSH, LQKENI. The ends were cut back, 1 base at V and 2 bases at J, with 12 bases in the middle. In nucleotides, the CDR3 is TGTGCCAGCTCACCACGGGAAGGGGACACCTACGAGCAGTACTTC. It translates to CASSPREGDTYEQYF.

This chain links TRBV20-1 with TRBJ2-5; D may be TRBD2 (5 bases). Germline V lookup: CDR1 DFQATT, CDR2 SNEGSKA (reference sequence). This CDR3 comprises 12 residues. V dropped 1 base and J dropped 11 bases, with 14 bases sitting between them. Here the CDR3 DNA reads TGCAGTGCTAGAGGTGGGAGCGCTGAGCAGTACTTC. This sequence encodes CSARGGSAEQYF.

The chain links TRBV25-1 to TRBJ2-7; weak D call: TRBD1 (6 bases). CDR1 is MGHDK and CDR2 is SYGVNS in the germline V gene. The length of the CDR3 is 13 residues. Trimming stripped 4 bases from V and 3 bases from J, with 10 bases between. As DNA, the CDR3 is TGTGCCAGCAGTGCGCAGGGGAACTACGAGCAGTACTTC. Its protein product is CASSAQGNYEQYF.

This clonotype was seen a handful of times. The chain couples TRBV6-2 or TRBV6-3 to TRBJ1-1, with D unresolved. Trimming took off 2 bases at V and 4 bases at J, with 11 bases between the two ends. The CDR3 length is 14 residues. Germline values: CDR1 MNHEY, CDR2 SVGEGT. The CDR3: CASSYRSGPTEAFF. The CDR3 coding sequence is TGTGCCAGCAGTTACCGGTCTGGTCCCACTGAAGCTTTCTTT.

The gene calls are TRBV27 and TRBJ1-5; 10 nucleotides line up with TRBD1. This CDR3 is 17 amino acids long. V lost 6 bases and J lost 2; bases outside the gene matches: 10. Germline V gene sequence: CDR1 MNHEY, CDR2 SMNVEV (reference sequence). This CDR3 is CASSPGQGKEGNQPQHF. Here the CDR3 DNA reads TGTGCCAGCAGCCCGGGACAGGGGAAGGAGGGCAATCAGCCCCAGCATTTT.

The rearrangement joins TRBV27 to TRBJ2-1; D is unresolved. Germline V gene data show CDR1 as MNHEY and CDR2 as SMNVEV (reference sequence). V gave up 3 bases and J gave up 5 bases, with 11 bases separating them. The CDR3 spans 14 residues. The CDR3 here is CASSLASLNNEQFF. The CDR3 DNA is TGTGCCAGCAGTTTGGCTAGTTTGAACAATGAGCAGTTCTTC.

This chain connects TRBV7-9 to TRBJ2-7, with 8 positions matching TRBD2. The CDR3 spans 17 residues. Trimming removed 5 bases from V and 4 bases from J; junction bases left unmatched: 16. CDR1 SEHNR and CDR2 FQNEAQ come from the germline V gene (reference sequence). As DNA, the CDR3 is TGTGCCAGCAGCGGACAGACATTAGCGGGATCATCATACGAGCAGTACTTC. Protein sequence: CASSGQTLAGSSYEQYF.

The rearrangement uses TRBV4-1 and TRBJ2-4, with 10 bases aligning to TRBD2. Gene TRBJ2-7 matches the end of the DNA better, so the J call may be wrong. Germline CDR1 is MGHRA and CDR2 is YSYEKL. The CDR3 runs to 16 residues. The chain's CDR3 is CASSRSLAGPNYEQYF. The CDR3 region has the DNA TGCGCCAGCAGCCGATCACTAGCGGGACCGAACTACGAGCAGTACTTC.

The chain uses TRBV11-3 and TRBJ2-1, with D maybe TRBD1 (6 bases). The CDR3 length is 17 residues. CDR1 and CDR2 from the germline V gene are SGHNT and YENEEA. V was shortened by 0 bases and J by 9 bases, with 21 bases between the two germline ends. The chain's CDR3 is CASSLDSFRAGVLEQFF. In DNA, the CDR3 is TGTGCCAGCAGCTTAGATTCTTTCCGGGCAGGGGTACTTGAGCAGTTCTTC.

The rearrangement uses TRBV20-1 and TRBJ2-1; D is unclear. The germline V and J ends were trimmed by 7 bases and 0 bases, with 10 bases remaining between them. Germline CDR1 DFQATT, CDR2 SNEGSKA (reference sequence). The CDR3 is 13 amino acids. CDR3 loop: CSVRGVSYNEQFF. The CDR3, as DNA: TGCAGTGTCCGTGGTGTCTCCTACAATGAGCAGTTCTTC.